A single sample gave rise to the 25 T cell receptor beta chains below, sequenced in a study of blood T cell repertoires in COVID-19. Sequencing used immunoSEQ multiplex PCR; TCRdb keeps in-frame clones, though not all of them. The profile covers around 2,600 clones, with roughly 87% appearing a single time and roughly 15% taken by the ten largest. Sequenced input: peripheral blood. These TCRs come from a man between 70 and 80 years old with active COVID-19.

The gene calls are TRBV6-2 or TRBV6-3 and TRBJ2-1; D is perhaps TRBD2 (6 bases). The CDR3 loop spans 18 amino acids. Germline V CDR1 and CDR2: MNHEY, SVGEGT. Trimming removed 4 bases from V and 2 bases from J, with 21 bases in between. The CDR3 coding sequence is TGTGCCAGCAGTTTAGACGGGCCCGGGACTCTTGCCTACAATGAGCAGTTCTTC. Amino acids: CASSLDGPGTLAYNEQFF.

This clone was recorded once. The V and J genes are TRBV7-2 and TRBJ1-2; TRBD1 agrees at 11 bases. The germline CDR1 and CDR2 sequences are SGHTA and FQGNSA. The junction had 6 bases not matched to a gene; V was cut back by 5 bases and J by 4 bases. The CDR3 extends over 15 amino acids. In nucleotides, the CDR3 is TGTGCCAGCAGCGCCACGGGACAGGGGGGCTATGGCTACACCTTC. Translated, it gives CASSATGQGGYGYTF.

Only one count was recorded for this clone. CDR3 in amino acids: CASRLPGGRNYGYTF. The DNA of the CDR3 is TGTGCCAGCAGGCTACCAGGGGGCAGGAACTATGGCTACACCTTC. The chain combines TRBV28 with TRBJ1-2; TRBD1 matches 8 bases. The CDR3 is 15 amino acids. The J segment lost 2 bases and the V segment lost 6 bases, leaving 8 bases of the junction unmatched. Per germline, CDR1 MDHEN and CDR2 SYDVKM.

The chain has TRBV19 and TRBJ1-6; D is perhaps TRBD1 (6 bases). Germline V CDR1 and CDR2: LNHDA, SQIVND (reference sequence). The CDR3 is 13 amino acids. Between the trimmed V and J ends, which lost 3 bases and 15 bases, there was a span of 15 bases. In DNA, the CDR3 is TGTGCCAGTAGTATCCTACAGGGCCATCTCCTCCACTTT. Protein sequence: CASSILQGHLLHF.

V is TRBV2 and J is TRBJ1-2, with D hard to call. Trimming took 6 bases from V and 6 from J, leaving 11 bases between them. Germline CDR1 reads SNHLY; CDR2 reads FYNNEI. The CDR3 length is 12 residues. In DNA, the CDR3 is TGTGCCAGCAGGCCGTGGGGAGATGGCTACACCTTC. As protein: CASRPWGDGYTF.

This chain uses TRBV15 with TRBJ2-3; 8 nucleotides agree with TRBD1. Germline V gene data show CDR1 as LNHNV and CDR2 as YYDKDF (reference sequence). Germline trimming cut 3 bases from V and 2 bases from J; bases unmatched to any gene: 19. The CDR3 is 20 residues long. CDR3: CATSSPGGQENLDITDTQYF. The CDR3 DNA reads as TGTGCCACCAGCAGCCCCGGGGGACAGGAAAACTTAGATATCACAGATACGCAGTATTTT. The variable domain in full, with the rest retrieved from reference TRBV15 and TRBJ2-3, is DAMVIQNPRYQVTQFGKPVTLSCSQTLNHNVMYWYQQKSSQAPKLLFHYYDKDFNNEADTPDNFQSRRPNTSFCFLDIRSPGLGDTAMYLCATSSPGGQENLDITDTQYFGPGTRLTVL.

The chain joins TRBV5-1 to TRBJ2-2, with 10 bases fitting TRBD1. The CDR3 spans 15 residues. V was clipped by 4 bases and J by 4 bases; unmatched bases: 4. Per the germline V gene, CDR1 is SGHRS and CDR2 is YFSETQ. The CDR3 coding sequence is TGCGCCAGCAGCCGACAGGGGGCCGGCACCGGGGAGCTGTTTTTT. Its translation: CASSRQGAGTGELFF.

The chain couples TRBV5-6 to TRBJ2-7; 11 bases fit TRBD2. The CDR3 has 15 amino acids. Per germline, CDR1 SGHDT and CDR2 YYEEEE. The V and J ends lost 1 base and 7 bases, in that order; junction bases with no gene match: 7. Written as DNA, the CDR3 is TGTGCCAGCAGCTTGAGGCTAGCGGGAGGAGGTGAGCAGTACTTC. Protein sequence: CASSLRLAGGGEQYF. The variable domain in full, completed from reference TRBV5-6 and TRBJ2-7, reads DAGVTQSPTHLIKTRGQQVTLRCSPKSGHDTVSWYQQALGQGPQFIFQYYEEEERQRGNFPDRFSGHQFPNYSSELNVNALLLGDSALYLCASSLRLAGGGEQYFGPGTRLTVT.

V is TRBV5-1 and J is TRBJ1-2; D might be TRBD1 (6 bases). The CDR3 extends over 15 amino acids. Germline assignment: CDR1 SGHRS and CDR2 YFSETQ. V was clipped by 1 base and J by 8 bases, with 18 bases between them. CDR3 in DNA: TGCGCCAGCAGCTTGTATAGTCAGGGGACGGTCGGCTACACCTTC. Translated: CASSLYSQGTVGYTF.

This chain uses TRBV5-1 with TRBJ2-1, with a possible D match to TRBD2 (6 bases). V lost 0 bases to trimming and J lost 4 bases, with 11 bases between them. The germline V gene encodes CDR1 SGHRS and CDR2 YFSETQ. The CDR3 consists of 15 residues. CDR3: CASSLDSGVYNEQFF. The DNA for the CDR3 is TGCGCCAGCAGCTTGGATAGCGGAGTTTACAATGAGCAGTTCTTC.

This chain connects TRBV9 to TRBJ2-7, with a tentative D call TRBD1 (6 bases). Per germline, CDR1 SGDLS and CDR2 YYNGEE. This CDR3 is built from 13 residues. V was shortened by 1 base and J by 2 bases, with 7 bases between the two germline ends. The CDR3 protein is CASSVTGTYEQYF. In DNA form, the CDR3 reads TGTGCCAGCAGCGTAACAGGGACCTACGAGCAGTACTTC.

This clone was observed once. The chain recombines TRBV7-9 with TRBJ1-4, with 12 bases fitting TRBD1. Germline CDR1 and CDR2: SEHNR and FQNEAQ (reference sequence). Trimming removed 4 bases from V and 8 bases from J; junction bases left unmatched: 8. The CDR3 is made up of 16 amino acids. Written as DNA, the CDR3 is TGTGCCAGCAGCTCGGGGGACAGGGGGCTCAACGAAAAACTGTTTTTT. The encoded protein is CASSSGDRGLNEKLFF.

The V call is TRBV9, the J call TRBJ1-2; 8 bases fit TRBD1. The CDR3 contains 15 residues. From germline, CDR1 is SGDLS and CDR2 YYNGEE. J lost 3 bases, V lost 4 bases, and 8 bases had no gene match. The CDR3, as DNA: TGTGCCAGCAGCATAACCGGGACAGGAGACTATGGCTACACCTTC. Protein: CASSITGTGDYGYTF.

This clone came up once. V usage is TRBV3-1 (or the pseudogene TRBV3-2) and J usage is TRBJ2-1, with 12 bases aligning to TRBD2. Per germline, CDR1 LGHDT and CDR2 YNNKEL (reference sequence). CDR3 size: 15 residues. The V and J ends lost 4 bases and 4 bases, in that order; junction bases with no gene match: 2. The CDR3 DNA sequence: TGTGCCAGCAGCCCACTAGCGGGAGGTTACAATGAGCAGTTCTTC. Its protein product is CASSPLAGGYNEQFF.

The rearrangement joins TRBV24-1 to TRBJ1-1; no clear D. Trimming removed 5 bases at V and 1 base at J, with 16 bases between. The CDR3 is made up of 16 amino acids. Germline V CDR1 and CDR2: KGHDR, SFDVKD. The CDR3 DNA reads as TGTGCCACCAGTGGGGCGCTTGGGCCAGGGAACACTGAAGCTTTCTTT. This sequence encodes CATSGALGPGNTEAFF.

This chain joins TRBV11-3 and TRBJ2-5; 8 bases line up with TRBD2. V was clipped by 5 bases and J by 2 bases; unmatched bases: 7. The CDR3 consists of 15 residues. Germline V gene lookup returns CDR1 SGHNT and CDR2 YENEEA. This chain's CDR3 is CASSLPLAAQETQYF. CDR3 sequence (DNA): TGTGCCAGCAGCCTACCACTAGCGGCTCAAGAGACCCAGTACTTC.

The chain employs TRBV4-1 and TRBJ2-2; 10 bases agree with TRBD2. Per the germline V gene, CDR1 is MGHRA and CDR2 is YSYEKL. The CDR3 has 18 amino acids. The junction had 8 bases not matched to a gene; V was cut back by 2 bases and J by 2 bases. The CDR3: CASSQFGPSGGNTGELFF. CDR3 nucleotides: TGCGCCAGCAGCCAATTCGGCCCTAGCGGGGGTAACACCGGGGAGCTGTTTTTT.

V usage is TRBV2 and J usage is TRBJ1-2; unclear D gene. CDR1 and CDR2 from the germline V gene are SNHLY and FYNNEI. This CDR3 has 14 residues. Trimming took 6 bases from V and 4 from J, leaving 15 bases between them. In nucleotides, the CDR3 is TGTGCCAGCAGGGAGGGAGGGTTTGGCTATGGCTACACCTTC. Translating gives CASREGGFGYGYTF.

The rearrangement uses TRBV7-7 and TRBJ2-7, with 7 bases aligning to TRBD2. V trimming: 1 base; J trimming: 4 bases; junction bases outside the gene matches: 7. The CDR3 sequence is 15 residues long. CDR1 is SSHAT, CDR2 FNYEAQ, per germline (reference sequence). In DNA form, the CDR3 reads TGTGCCAGCAGCTTAGGAGGCGGGGGAAATTACGAGCAGTACTTC. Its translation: CASSLGGGGNYEQYF.

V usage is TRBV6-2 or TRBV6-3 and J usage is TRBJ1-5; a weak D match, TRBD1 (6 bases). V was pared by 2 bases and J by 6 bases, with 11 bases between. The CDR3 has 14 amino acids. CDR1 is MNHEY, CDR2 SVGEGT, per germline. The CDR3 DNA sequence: TGTGCCAGCAGTTACGGGGGGGCAGCTCAGCCCCAGCATTTT. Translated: CASSYGGAAQPQHF.

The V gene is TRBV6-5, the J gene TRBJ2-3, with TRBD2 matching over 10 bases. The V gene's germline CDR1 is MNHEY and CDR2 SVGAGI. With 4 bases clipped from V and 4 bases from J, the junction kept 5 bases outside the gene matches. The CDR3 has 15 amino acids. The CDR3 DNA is TGTGCCAGCAGTTGGAGCGGGGGGGAGGCAGATACGCAGTATTTT. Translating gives CASSWSGGEADTQYF.

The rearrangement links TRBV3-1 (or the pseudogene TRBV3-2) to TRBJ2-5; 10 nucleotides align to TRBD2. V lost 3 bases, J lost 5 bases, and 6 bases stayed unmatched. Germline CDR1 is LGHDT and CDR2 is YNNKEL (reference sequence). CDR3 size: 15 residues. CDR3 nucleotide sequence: TGTGCCAGCAGCCATCTAGCGGGAGTGGGGGAGACCCAGTACTTC. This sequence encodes CASSHLAGVGETQYF.

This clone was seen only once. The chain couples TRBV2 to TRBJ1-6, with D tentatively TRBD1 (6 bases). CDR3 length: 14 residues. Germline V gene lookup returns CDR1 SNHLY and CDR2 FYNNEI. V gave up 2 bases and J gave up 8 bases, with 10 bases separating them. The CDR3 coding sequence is TGTGCCAGCAGTGAATATGCAGGGGATTCACCCCTCCACTTT. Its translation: CASSEYAGDSPLHF.

This CDR3 is CASSQDRREGRVQETQYF. Here the CDR3 DNA reads TGTGCCAGCAGCCAAGATCGCCGGGAAGGCCGCGTCCAAGAGACCCAGTACTTC. V and J are TRBV3-1 (or the pseudogene TRBV3-2) and TRBJ2-5, with D possibly matching TRBD2 (5 bases). CDR1 LGHDT and CDR2 YNNKEL come from the germline V gene (reference sequence). This CDR3 is built from 18 residues. Trimming shortened V by 0 bases and J by 1 base, and 18 bases separated the two germline ends.

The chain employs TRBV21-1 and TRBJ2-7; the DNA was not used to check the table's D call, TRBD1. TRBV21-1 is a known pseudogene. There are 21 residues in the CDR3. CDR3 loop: CASRKPPWTGRDLRTAYEQYF. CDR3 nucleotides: TGTGCCAGCAGGAAGCCCCCGTGGACAGGGAGGGATTTAAGGACCGCCTACGAGCAGTACTTC.